This T cell receptor (beta chain) was sequenced during a study of spatial heterogeneity in lung cancer. Turning to the study itself: Consistently, beta-chain sequences turned up in larger numbers than alpha-chain sequences did. General study findings and limits: Blood showed ubiquitous tumor TCRs more often at resection than at routine follow-up.

As concerns this clonotype: Its antigen is not known.

The CDR3 is made up of 14 amino acids. J was trimmed by 2 bases and V by 6 bases; bases with no gene match: 6. Germline assignment: CDR1 MNHEY and CDR2 SVGEGT. TCR cDNA molecules were tagged individually, and each one carried a unique molecular identifier. TCRdb independently ran MiXCR on the 5' RACE reads; one entry per CDR3 protein. The table lists tens of thousands of distinct CDR3 sequences, roughly 12% of them singletons, with 4.6% in the top ten. The time point denotes: sample taken at primary tumor resection. Material for sequencing was whole RNA from tumor, nontumor lung or frozen PBMC, left unsorted.

The V call is TRBV6-2 or TRBV6-3, the J call TRBJ2-5; 7 bases line up with TRBD1. This TCR derives from a male donor with early-stage non-small cell lung cancer. The material sequenced was PBMCs, taken at surgery. CDR3 loop: CASSPGTAQETQYF. DNA for the CDR3: TGTGCCAGCAGCCCCGGGACAGCACAAGAGACCCAGTACTTC.